The clone carrying this TCR beta chain was counted a few times. CDR3 length: 15 residues. Germline V gene sequence: CDR1 MNHEY, CDR2 SVGAGI. V lost 2 bases to trimming and J lost 5 bases; unmatched junction nucleotides: 6. TCRdb called the 5' RACE reads again in MiXCR, with one record for every CDR3 protein. The profile shows just under 65,000 distinct CDR3 sequences, 4.5% to 7.5% of them singletons. This sample is part of a study of early T cells in non-severe SARS-CoV-2 infection. V usage is TRBV6-5 and J usage is TRBJ2-1; 7 bases align to TRBD2. The clonotype originates from an adult who was a healthcare worker with PCR-confirmed SARS-CoV-2 infection or an uninfected control (not recorded which). The material sequenced was whole blood, taken at baseline. The CDR3 region is CASSYEAGAHNEQFF. CDR3 nucleotide sequence: TGTGCCAGCAGTTACGAGGCGGGAGCCCACAATGAGCAGTTCTTC.